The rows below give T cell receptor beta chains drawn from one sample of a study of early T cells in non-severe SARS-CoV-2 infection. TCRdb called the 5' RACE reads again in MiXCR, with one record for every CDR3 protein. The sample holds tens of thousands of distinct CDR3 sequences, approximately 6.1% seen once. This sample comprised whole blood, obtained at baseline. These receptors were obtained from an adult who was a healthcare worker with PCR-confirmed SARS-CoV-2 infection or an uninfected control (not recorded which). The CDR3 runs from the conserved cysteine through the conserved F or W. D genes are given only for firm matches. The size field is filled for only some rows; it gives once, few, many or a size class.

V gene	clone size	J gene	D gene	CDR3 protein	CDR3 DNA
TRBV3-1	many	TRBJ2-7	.	CASSQGSYEQYF	TGTGCCAGCAGCCAGGGATCCTACGAGCAGTACTTC
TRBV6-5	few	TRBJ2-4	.	CASSTNGPGVEDNIQYF	TGTGCCAGCAGCACTAATGGCCCTGGTGTGGAGGACAACATTCAGTACTTC
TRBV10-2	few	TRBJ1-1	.	CASSDSIGRVDTEAFF	TGCGCCAGCAGTGATTCCATAGGCAGGGTGGACACTGAAGCTTTCTTT
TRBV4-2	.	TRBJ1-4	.	CASSRRPGTGAEKLFF	TGTGCCAGCAGCCGCCGCCCCGGAACCGGGGCTGAAAAACTGTTTTTT
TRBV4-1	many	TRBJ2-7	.	CASSAGPGYEQYF	TGCGCCAGCAGCGCAGGACCCGGCTACGAGCAGTACTTC
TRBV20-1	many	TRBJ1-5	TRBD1	CSARGSGGYSNQPQHF	TGCAGTGCTAGAGGGTCAGGGGGTTATAGCAATCAGCCCCAGCATTTT
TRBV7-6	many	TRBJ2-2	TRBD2	CASSPGGSTGELFF	TGTGCCAGCAGCCCGGGCGGGAGCACCGGGGAGCTGTTTTTT
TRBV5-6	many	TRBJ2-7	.	CASSLEQVGGKQYF	TGTGCCAGCAGCTTGGAGCAAGTTGGGGGAAAGCAGTACTTC
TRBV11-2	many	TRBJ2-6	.	CASSIRLGGANVLTF	TGTGCCAGCAGCATACGGCTGGGGGGGGCCAACGTCCTGACTTTC
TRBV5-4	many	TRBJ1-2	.	CASSFGSTPNYGYTF	TGTGCCAGCAGCTTCGGGTCCACCCCGAACTATGGCTACACCTTC
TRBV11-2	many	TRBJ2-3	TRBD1	CASRSGTGVNTQYF	TGTGCCAGCAGGTCCGGGACAGGGGTCAATACGCAGTATTTT
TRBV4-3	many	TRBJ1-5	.	CASTNQAGGNQPQHF	TGCGCCAGCACCAACCAGGCTGGCGGCAATCAGCCCCAGCATTTT
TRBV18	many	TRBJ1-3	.	CASSPGGNTIYF	TGTGCCAGCTCACCGGGAGGAAACACCATATATTTT